A single sample gave rise to the 25 T cell receptor beta chains below, sequenced in a study of response to subunit inactivated influenza vaccine. Via MiXCR, TCRdb re-called the RT-PCR reads, giving one row per CDR3 protein. The table has over 750,000 distinct CDR3 sequences, approximately 22% seen once; the top ten hold about a tenth. Sequences were derived from PBMCs from blood, sampled around 5 days after vaccination. All receptors derive from a man aged 45 to 65 who received an inactivated influenza vaccine.

This clonotype was found a few times. The chain employs TRBV12-3 or TRBV12-4 and TRBJ2-1; 9 bases are a match to TRBD1. V dropped 1 base and J dropped 8; count of bases not matched to a gene: 3. This CDR3 is built from 14 residues. The CDR3 is CASSLGDRVDEQFF. CDR3 bases: TGTGCCAGCAGTTTAGGGGACAGGGTCGATGAGCAGTTCTTC.

This clonotype appeared a few times. The chain combines TRBV10-3 with TRBJ1-2; a weak D match, TRBD1 (6 bases). Per the germline V gene, CDR1 is ENHRY and CDR2 is SYGVKD. The CDR3 consists of 14 residues. Trimming cost V 3 bases and J 2 bases, with 10 bases left between them. The CDR3 loop reads CAISDRTVNYGYTF. The CDR3 DNA is TGTGCCATCAGTGATCGGACAGTAAACTATGGCTACACCTTC.

The chain combines TRBV6-1 with TRBJ2-1; possibly TRBD2 for D (6 bases). V lost 10 bases to trimming and J lost 3 bases, with 19 bases between them. Germline assignment: CDR1 MNHNS and CDR2 SASEGT. CDR3 length equals 15 residues. The CDR3 nucleotides read TGTGCCACCCATGTGGGCGGGATGGGCTACAATGAGCAGTTCTTC. Protein: CATHVGGMGYNEQFF.

The chain is built from TRBV15 and TRBJ1-6; D is possibly TRBD1 (6 bases). The CDR3 is 17 residues long. Trimming stripped 0 bases from V and 2 bases from J, with 11 bases between. From germline, CDR1 is LNHNV and CDR2 YYDKDF (reference sequence). The CDR3 is CATSRDPGATYNSPLHF. The CDR3 region has the DNA TGTGCCACCAGCAGAGATCCAGGGGCAACCTATAATTCACCCCTCCACTTT.

The rearrangement links TRBV7-2 to TRBJ2-1, with D uncertain. Trimming took off 5 bases at V and 15 bases at J, with 17 bases between the two ends. This CDR3 is 12 amino acids long. In germline, CDR1 is SGHTA, CDR2 FQGNSA. The CDR3 loop is CASSPELLVWFF. In nucleotides, the CDR3 is TGTGCCAGCAGCCCAGAGCTTTTGGTCTGGTTCTTC.

The V gene is TRBV6-1, the J gene TRBJ1-1; D may be TRBD1 (5 bases). Germline V gene sequence: CDR1 MNHNS, CDR2 SASEGT. This CDR3 has 14 residues. Trimming stripped 4 bases from V and 1 base from J, with 10 bases between. CDR3 sequence reads: CASSARQRNTEAFF. CDR3 bases: TGTGCCAGCAGTGCTAGACAGCGGAACACTGAAGCTTTCTTT.

The sample holds many counts of this clonotype. CDR3: CASSQQGAGNTIYF. The CDR3 nucleotides read TGTGCCAGCAGTCAACAGGGGGCTGGAAACACCATATATTTT. V usage is TRBV12-3 or TRBV12-4 and J usage is TRBJ1-3; 8 bases align to TRBD1. The ends lost 5 bases at V and 2 bases at J; junction bases unmatched: 2. There are 14 residues in the CDR3.

The V call is TRBV4-3, the J call TRBJ1-1; 8 positions agree with TRBD1. The CDR3 runs to 18 residues. In germline, CDR1 is LGHNA, CDR2 YSLEER. V was pared by 0 bases and J by 3 bases, with 12 bases of the junction left unmatched. Written as DNA, the CDR3 is TGCGCCAGCAGCCAAGATCTTTCGACCTCAGGGGGCTACACTGAAGCTTTCTTT. Protein: CASSQDLSTSGGYTEAFF.

The chain has TRBV6-1 and TRBJ2-5; 9 bases match TRBD1. Germline V CDR1 and CDR2: MNHNS, SASEGT. V lost 11 bases, J lost 5 bases, and 12 bases stayed unmatched. The CDR3 is made up of 14 amino acids. The CDR3 coding sequence is TGTGCCCCAGGGACAGGGTTTGAAGCGGAGACCCAGTACTTC. Translated: CAPGTGFEAETQYF.

V and J are TRBV7-9 and TRBJ2-3; D perhaps matches TRBD1 (6 bases). Germline-derived CDR1 and CDR2 are SEHNR and FQNEAQ (reference sequence). Trimming shortened V by 2 bases and J by 4 bases, and 10 bases separated the two germline ends. This CDR3 is 14 amino acids long. Written as DNA, the CDR3 is TGTGCCAGCAGCTTAACAGGGAAGCCAGATACGCAGTATTTT. Amino acids: CASSLTGKPDTQYF.

This clonotype has just a few counts. The V gene is TRBV7-9, the J gene TRBJ2-5; D is possibly TRBD2 (6 bases). The CDR3 has 15 amino acids. The germline CDR1 and CDR2 sequences are SEHNR and FQNEAQ (reference sequence). Trimming pared 7 bases from V and 9 bases from J, leaving 24 bases between. CDR3 loop: CASTPPGLPFEAQYF. CDR3 DNA: TGTGCCAGCACACCCCCGGGACTCCCATTCGAGGCCCAGTACTTC.

This chain joins TRBV20-1 and TRBJ2-1; D perhaps matches TRBD1 (5 bases). This CDR3 has 15 amino acids. The V and J ends lost 0 bases and 7 bases respectively, with 16 bases between them. Germline V gives CDR1 DFQATT, CDR2 SNEGSKA (reference sequence). CDR3 DNA: TGCAGTGCTAGAGATCTCACCCTGGGGCCGAATGAGCAGTTCTTC. Its translation is CSARDLTLGPNEQFF.

The CDR3 nucleotides are TGTGCCAGCAGCTTGGGTTCCCACCGGGGGAACCGGGATGAGCAGTTCTTC. Translation: CASSLGSHRGNRDEQFF. The rearrangement uses TRBV5-5 and TRBJ2-1; D is perhaps TRBD2 (6 bases). The germline V gene has CDR1 SGHKS and CDR2 YYEKEE (reference sequence). Trimming removed 0 bases at V and 8 bases at J, with 21 bases between. The CDR3 is made up of 17 amino acids.

This clonotype was detected only a few times. The chain has TRBV11-2 and TRBJ2-1; D ambiguous. From germline, CDR1 is SGHAT and CDR2 FQNNGV. Trimming removed 1 base at V and 4 bases at J, with 20 bases between. The length of the CDR3 is 18 residues. Here the CDR3 DNA reads TGTGCCAGCAGCTTAGTAGTCCATCGGCCGCCGCGTTACAATGAGCAGTTCTTC. Its protein is CASSLVVHRPPRYNEQFF.

This clonotype has a single count. The chain uses TRBV3-1 and TRBJ2-2, with D uncertain. The CDR3 is 18 amino acids. Trimming took off 0 bases at V and 6 bases at J, with 20 bases between the two ends. Looked up from germline, CDR1 is LGHDT and CDR2 is YNNKEL (reference sequence). CDR3 protein: CASSQDFGSLVGSGELFF. CDR3 bases: TGTGCCAGCAGCCAAGATTTTGGCAGCCTAGTCGGTTCCGGGGAGCTGTTTTTT.

The chain employs TRBV20-1 and TRBJ2-3; TRBD2 agrees at 11 bases. There are 14 residues in the CDR3. The ends lost 4 bases at V and 6 bases at J; junction bases unmatched: 6. The germline CDR1 and CDR2 sequences are DFQATT and SNEGSKA (reference sequence). The DNA of the CDR3 is TGCAGTGCTATAGCGGGAGGGACGGGGGATACGCAGTATTTT. Translating gives CSAIAGGTGDTQYF.

This clonotype has just a few counts. The J gene is TRBJ2-1, the V gene TRBV5-1; 9 bases are shared with TRBD2. This CDR3 contains 16 residues. Trimming took 1 base from V and 7 from J; bases not matched to a gene: 9. Germline values: CDR1 SGHRS, CDR2 YFSETQ. The CDR3 reads CASSLWASGMGNEQFF. The CDR3 DNA is TGCGCCAGCAGCTTGTGGGCTAGCGGGATGGGAAATGAGCAGTTCTTC.

This clonotype has only one observation. This rearrangement joins TRBV7-3 to TRBJ2-3; D gene unclear. The germline gives CDR1 SGHTA, CDR2 FQGTGA. Trimming removed 3 bases at V and 5 bases at J, with 9 bases between. This CDR3 contains 13 residues. CDR3 DNA: TGTGCCAGCAGCTTGCTAGTTCAAGATACGCAGTATTTT. As protein: CASSLLVQDTQYF.

The chain recombines TRBV4-2 with TRBJ1-2; possibly TRBD1 for D (6 bases). The CDR3 has 15 residues. CDR1 is LGHNA, CDR2 YNFKEQ, per germline. Between the trimmed V and J ends, which lost 0 bases and 4 bases, there was a span of 12 bases. The chain's CDR3 is CASSQEVGAGYGYTF. CDR3 DNA: TGTGCCAGCAGCCAAGAAGTGGGGGCAGGCTATGGCTACACCTTC.

This clonotype occurred a few times. The chain uses TRBV30 and TRBJ2-7; 11 bases map to TRBD1. CDR1 and CDR2 from the germline V gene are GTSNPN and SVGIG (reference sequence). J lost 4 bases, V lost 2 bases, and 7 bases had no gene match. This CDR3 is 15 amino acids long. The CDR3 here is CAWSLVGQGAYEQYF. In DNA form, the CDR3 reads TGTGCCTGGAGTTTGGTCGGACAGGGGGCGTACGAGCAGTACTTC.

On this clonotype itself: A junction end diverges from the germline sequence, so it may reflect a read error. This chain links TRBV10-3 with TRBJ1-3; 11 positions agree with TRBD1. CDR3 length: 15 residues. Germline CDR1 and CDR2: ENHRY and SYGVKD. DNA for the CDR3: TGTGCCACCAGTTTCGGGACAGGGGGAAGGAACACCATATATTTT. Translating it yields CATSFGTGGRNTIYF.

The chain carries TRBV20-1 and TRBJ2-7, with 9 nucleotides matching TRBD1. V lost 2 bases and J lost 2; bases outside the gene matches: 4. Germline CDR1 DFQATT, CDR2 SNEGSKA (reference sequence). The CDR3 is made up of 14 amino acids. CDR3 protein: CSARTGTGTYEQYF. CDR3 in DNA: TGCAGTGCTAGAACCGGGACAGGGACCTACGAGCAGTACTTC.

This clonotype was detected many times. The chain carries TRBV5-6 and TRBJ2-3; TRBD1 aligns across 8 bases. The V gene's germline CDR1 is SGHDT and CDR2 YYEEEE. The CDR3 has 14 residues. Losses at the gene ends were 4 bases for V and 4 bases for J; bases not matched to a gene: 5. The CDR3 sequence is CASSIRGRADTQYF. The CDR3 DNA is TGTGCCAGCAGCATCAGGGGGCGGGCAGATACGCAGTATTTT.

There are a few counts of this clonotype. The V and J genes are TRBV7-2 and TRBJ1-1, with a tentative D call TRBD1 (6 bases). Germline-derived CDR1 and CDR2 are SGHTA and FQGNSA. The CDR3 sequence is 14 residues long. The V and J ends lost 3 bases and 4 bases respectively, with 12 bases between them. DNA of the CDR3: TGTGCCAGCAGCTTCTACAGGGAGTCCACTGAAGCTTTCTTT. This encodes CASSFYRESTEAFF.

This clonotype has more than one count but fewer than ten. Here the CDR3 DNA reads TGCAGTGCCAGACTAGCGGGGGGCTTTAACACCGGGGAGCTGTTTTTT. This sequence encodes CSARLAGGFNTGELFF. The J gene is TRBJ2-2, the V gene TRBV20-1; 13 nucleotides agree with TRBD2. Trimming took 6 bases from V and 2 from J; bases not matched to a gene: 6. Germline V gives CDR1 DFQATT, CDR2 SNEGSKA (reference sequence). The CDR3 length is 16 residues.